This T cell receptor (beta chain) originates from a study of T cell responses to AZD1222 COVID-19 vaccine (dated by TCRdb to the early 2020s). Some background on the complete study: AZD1222 recipients with second doses at about 4 weeks or about 12 weeks were pooled, because spike-specific TCR depth and breadth did not differ between schedules. A total of just over 230 trial participants underwent TCR sequencing, of whom approximately 200 had received two doses of AZD1222 and around 25 had received two doses of the MenACWY control vaccine. Trial participants were enrolled into age subgroups of 18-55, 56-69 and 70-plus years, which contained around 150, 29 and 61 TCR-sequenced participants, respectively. General conclusions and limits of the study: Spike-specific TCR breadth and depth rose significantly after two AZD1222 doses compared with day 0 and with MenACWY recipients. The 56-69-year group was small, and its depth increase did not reach significance, likely because of low power. Reportedly, close to half of the unique spike-specific TCRs recognized epitopes lying outside the regions that are mutated in the B.1.351 and B.1.1.7 variants. CD4 TCRs associated with the vaccine covered the entire spike protein, and the dominant responses were in regions 160-218 and 743-854. Because no day 14 peak-response samples were available, the repertoires could be characterized only after the peak T cell response. Participants were mostly white British and included more females than males, and it was suggested by the authors that clonal diversity may have been underestimated. Conclusions about previously exposed vaccinees are limited, since just a handful of AZD1222 recipients were seropositive for SARS-CoV-2 at baseline.

Per the germline V gene (reference sequence), SEHNR is the CDR1 and FQNEAQ is the CDR2. The cysteine opens and the phenylalanine closes a CDR3 of 16 amino acids. The only DNA kept is the CDR3, 48 bases in frame from the first base. V is shortened by 1 base, J by 5 bases, and the region joining them spans 17 bases. The sample's time point label, decoded: baseline before first vaccination. Vaccinee samples came from UK trials COV001 and COV002, including a single-blind randomized controlled phase 2/3 trial of AZD1222 (ChAdOx1 nCoV-19) in healthy adults. For TCRbeta chain sequencing, PBMC samples were collected from trial participants at day 0 and at day 28 after the second dose. On this clone itself: Its specific antigen is unknown. Per-base qualities were not stored, and no clone one base away is much larger.

The CDR3 regions of human TCRbeta chains were subjected to immunosequencing. Concerning the study's data processing: TCRs in the repertoires were compared against a reference library of SARS-CoV-2-specific TCRs that had been generated with the MIRA antigen-specificity platform. Breadth was defined as the fraction of unique TCRs that were SARS-CoV-2-associated, and depth was defined as the fraction of total T cells that were SARS-CoV-2-associated. Using the MIRA data, every spike-specific TCR was mapped to the spike region that the TCR reacted to and assigned to either a CD4 or a CD8 class. Log10-transformed breadth and depth values were compared by one-way ANOVA with Sidak's multiple comparisons tests. TCRdb took this table from immuneACCESS and kept in-frame rearrangements with V and J called. Such tables lack part of the clones; where checked against another copy, unresolved V genes explain under half of the gap, and the rest is unexplained. Clone size and the V and J calls come from that table; the DNA yielded D and trimming. Within this sample are around 72,000 clones, with over 75% of them counted one time only. The ten largest clones represent under 30% of the sample.

This TCR was recovered from an adult in good health. The material sequenced was peripheral blood, taken on day 0 of AZD1222 vaccination. The V and J segments used are TRBV7-9 and TRBJ2-5; the D match is possibly TRBD1 or TRBD2, with 6 bases aligned in each. The DNA sequence follows: TGTGCCAGCAGCTTAGGGGCCGGAGGGGGAGTCGAGACCCAGTACTTC. Its protein product is CASSLGAGGGVETQYF.